The 32 T cell receptor beta chains below were found in one sample sequenced in a study of T cells after somatic rescue of genetic block. Only in-frame clones appear in the TCRdb table, and some are missing; sequencing was by immunoSEQ multiplex PCR. The sample carries over 95,000 clones, around nine tenths recorded once. The source material was peripheral blood mononuclear cells (PBMCs). These TCRs come from a woman younger than 35.

This rearrangement joins TRBV28 to TRBJ2-7; no reliable D call. This CDR3 is 13 amino acids long. Deletions cut 2 bases from V and 4 bases from J, with 9 bases between. Germline V CDR1 and CDR2: MDHEN, SYDVKM. The CDR3 region has the DNA TGTGCCAGCAGTTTAAGCCCTCGGTACGAGCAGTACTTC. Translated: CASSLSPRYEQYF.

This chain connects TRBV27 to TRBJ1-2; TRBD1 is a possible D gene (6 bases). Trimming left V 3 bases short and J 8 bases short, with 22 bases between. CDR1 is MNHEY, CDR2 SMNVEV, per germline (reference sequence). This CDR3 has 16 amino acids. CDR3 coding DNA: TGTGCCAGCAGTTTCTCCCTTCCCGGGGGGCTGGGAGGCTACACCTTC. It specifies CASSFSLPGGLGGYTF.

This chain connects TRBV30 to TRBJ1-5; a weak D match, TRBD1 (6 bases). CDR3 length equals 14 residues. Trimming stripped 4 bases from V and 7 bases from J, with 17 bases between. Germline V gene sequence: CDR1 GTSNPN, CDR2 SVGIG (reference sequence). CDR3 residues: CAWNTGQFHQPQHF. CDR3 bases: TGTGCCTGGAACACAGGACAGTTCCACCAGCCCCAGCATTTT.

This chain links TRBV28 with TRBJ2-5; 8 bases match TRBD2. Unmatched junction bases numbered 21, after V lost 5 bases and J lost 1 base. This CDR3 is built from 20 residues. Germline CDR1 is MDHEN and CDR2 is SYDVKM. CDR3 sequence reads: CASSQGLAGGFTRVQETQYF. CDR3 DNA: TGTGCCAGCAGTCAGGGGTTGGCGGGGGGTTTCACCCGAGTCCAAGAGACCCAGTACTTC.

This chain connects TRBV5-1 to TRBJ2-7, with TRBD2 matching over 12 bases. Germline V gene lookup returns CDR1 SGHRS and CDR2 YFSETQ. This CDR3 spans 16 amino acids. Trimming took 5 bases from V and 0 from J; bases not matched to a gene: 6. The CDR3 bases are TGCGCCAGCAGTTCGGGACTAGCGGGTAGCTCCTACGAGCAGTACTTC. Amino acid sequence: CASSSGLAGSSYEQYF.

The rearrangement joins TRBV7-9 to TRBJ2-6, with D perhaps matching TRBD1 or TRBD2 (5 bases each). The V and J ends lost 2 bases and 4 bases respectively, with 15 bases between them. CDR3 length: 17 amino acids. Germline CDR1 reads SEHNR; CDR2 reads FQNEAQ (reference sequence). The CDR3 here is CASSLKGTAGGANVLTF. For the CDR3, the DNA is TGTGCCAGCAGCTTAAAGGGGACCGCCGGAGGGGCCAACGTCCTGACTTTC.

This clone was seen more than once but under ten times. The V and J genes are TRBV5-6 and TRBJ1-2, with TRBD1 matching over 12 bases. This CDR3 is built from 16 residues. With V trimmed by 4 bases and J by 3 bases, 7 bases remained unmatched. CDR1 and CDR2 from the germline V gene are SGHDT and YYEEEE. CDR3 amino acids: CASSRPGTGGHYGYTF. CDR3 DNA sequence: TGTGCCAGCAGCCGACCCGGGACAGGGGGCCACTATGGCTACACCTTC.

This clone was observed a few times. The CDR3 nucleotides read TGTGCCAGCAGTGAATTTGTGGATGAAGCTTTCTTT. Protein: CASSEFVDEAFF. This chain links TRBV6-1 with TRBJ1-1; no firm D call. Germline lookup yields CDR1 MNHNS and CDR2 SASEGT. Trimming removed 2 bases from V and 7 bases from J, with 8 bases in between. This CDR3 is 12 amino acids long.

V and J are TRBV5-6 and TRBJ1-1; D perhaps matches TRBD1 (5 bases). V was clipped by 4 bases and J by 4 bases, with 8 bases between them. The CDR3 is 12 amino acids. CDR1 is SGHDT, CDR2 YYEEEE, per germline. CDR3: CASSPGGTEAFF. Here the CDR3 DNA reads TGTGCCAGCAGCCCGGGGGGCACTGAAGCTTTCTTT.

This chain joins TRBV28 and TRBJ2-2, with a tentative D call TRBD1 (6 bases). V was trimmed by 2 bases and J by 7 bases, leaving 11 bases between them. CDR3 length equals 14 residues. Germline assignment: CDR1 MDHEN and CDR2 SYDVKM. The CDR3 loop is CASSLAGVGGELFF. The CDR3 bases are TGTGCCAGCAGTTTAGCAGGGGTAGGCGGGGAGCTGTTTTTT.

This sequence joins TRBV7-6 and TRBJ2-7, with TRBD1 matching over 10 bases. With 5 bases clipped from V and 5 bases from J, the junction kept 9 bases outside the gene matches. Looked up from germline, CDR1 is SGHVS and CDR2 is FNYEAQ. CDR3 length: 15 amino acids. The CDR3 reads CASSLTGTGVHEQYF. In DNA, the CDR3 is TGTGCCAGCAGCCTTACCGGGACAGGGGTCCACGAGCAGTACTTC.

This chain joins TRBV5-5 and TRBJ1-1, with D tentatively TRBD1 (6 bases). CDR1 is SGHKS and CDR2 is YYEKEE in the germline V gene (reference sequence). The germline V and J ends were trimmed by 0 bases and 4 bases, with 10 bases remaining between them. The CDR3 has 14 amino acids. This CDR3 reads CASSLDGGPTEAFF. The CDR3 DNA follows: TGTGCCAGCAGCTTGGATGGGGGCCCCACTGAAGCTTTCTTT.

The rearrangement links TRBV30 to TRBJ2-3, with TRBD2 identical over 10 bases. CDR1 and CDR2 from the germline V gene are GTSNPN and SVGIG (reference sequence). CDR3 length equals 17 residues. Trimming removed 5 bases from V and 4 bases from J; junction bases left unmatched: 15. The CDR3 spells CAWWLAGAPEAADTQYF. The DNA for the CDR3 is TGTGCCTGGTGGCTAGCGGGGGCCCCCGAGGCCGCAGATACGCAGTATTTT.

The chain is built from TRBV29-1 and TRBJ2-7; 12 positions match TRBD2. Trimming removed 1 base from V and 5 bases from J; junction bases left unmatched: 3. Germline loops: CDR1 SQVTM, CDR2 ANQGSEA. The CDR3 is 14 residues long. CDR3 protein: CSVEASSGGDEQYF. DNA of the CDR3: TGCAGCGTTGAAGCGTCTAGCGGGGGGGACGAGCAGTACTTC.

As for this clone: Germline and junction disagree at one end, which may indicate a read error. The chain uses TRBV6-1 and TRBJ1-2, with 11 bases aligning to TRBD1. This CDR3 spans 14 amino acids. Germline V lookup: CDR1 MNHNS, CDR2 SASEGT. The CDR3 DNA follows: TGTGTCAGCAGTGAAGGGACAGGGGGTTATGGCTACACCTTC. Its protein product is CVSSEGTGGYGYTF.

The chain couples TRBV25-1 to TRBJ1-5; possible D gene TRBD1, 5 bases. The V gene's germline CDR1 is MGHDK and CDR2 SYGVNS. CDR3 length: 14 residues. Trimming left V 3 bases short and J 6 bases short, with 12 bases between. CDR3 coding DNA: TGTGCCAGCAGTGACAGGGATCCGGGTCAGCCCCAGCATTTT. Its protein is CASSDRDPGQPQHF.

The V call is TRBV9, the J call TRBJ2-1, with D perhaps matching TRBD2 (7 bases). V lost 0 bases, J lost 6 bases, and 19 bases lay in between. Germline V lookup: CDR1 SGDLS, CDR2 YYNGEE. The CDR3 has 17 residues. The CDR3 coding sequence is TGTGCCAGCAGCGTAGGTACATCACGGGGGGCCTCCAATGAGCAGTTCTTC. Residues: CASSVGTSRGASNEQFF.

The V and J genes are TRBV6-5 and TRBJ2-2; D unclear. The germline V gene encodes CDR1 MNHEY and CDR2 SVGAGI. There are 13 residues in the CDR3. Trimming removed 6 bases from V and 2 bases from J, with 7 bases in between. The CDR3 loop is CASRPSNTGELFF. CDR3 DNA sequence: TGTGCCAGCAGGCCAAGCAACACCGGGGAGCTGTTTTTT.

This chain joins TRBV9 and TRBJ1-1, with D possibly being TRBD1 (6 bases). The germline V gene has CDR1 SGDLS and CDR2 YYNGEE. CDR3 length: 12 residues. The V end was cut by 4 bases, the J end by 4 bases, with 8 bases between. The CDR3 coding sequence is TGTGCCAGCAGCCGGGGGGCCACTGAAGCTTTCTTT. It yields the protein CASSRGATEAFF.

The chain employs TRBV12-5 and TRBJ2-1; D gene unclear. In germline, CDR1 is LGHNT, CDR2 FRNRAP. Trimming left V 7 bases short and J 1 base short, with 8 bases between. The CDR3 totals 13 residues. The chain's CDR3 is CASALGSYNEQFF. DNA for the CDR3: TGTGCTAGTGCCCTTGGGTCCTACAATGAGCAGTTCTTC.

In its sample, this clone was seen once. The V gene is TRBV5-3, the J gene TRBJ1-1; D gene uncertain. TRBV5-3 has ORF status, its function being uncertain. The CDR3 consists of 11 residues. V lost 0 bases to trimming and J lost 11 bases, with 8 bases between them. CDR3 DNA: TGTGCCAGAAGCTTGGTTGGGAGTGCTTTCTTT. It specifies CARSLVGSAFF.

The chain links TRBV11-1 to TRBJ2-1; D is unclear. This CDR3 comprises 15 residues. Germline V CDR1 and CDR2: SGHAT, FQDESV (reference sequence). V gave up 5 bases and J gave up 1 base, with 12 bases separating them. Here the CDR3 reads CASSTWVSSYNEQFF. The CDR3 DNA follows: TGTGCCAGCAGCACCTGGGTGTCGTCCTACAATGAGCAGTTCTTC.

The CDR3 nucleotides read TGTGCCAGCAGTGAAGGGGTAGCGGGCCCGGGTTACGAGCAGTACTTC. This gives the protein CASSEGVAGPGYEQYF. This chain uses TRBV6-1 with TRBJ2-7, with 7 bases matching TRBD2. CDR3 length: 16 amino acids. The germline gives CDR1 MNHNS, CDR2 SASEGT. The trim removed 1 base at V and 4 bases at J, leaving 10 bases unmatched.

The V call is TRBV7-2, the J call TRBJ1-4, with 7 bases identical to TRBD1. Germline values: CDR1 SGHTA, CDR2 FQGNSA. The V and J ends lost 6 bases and 8 bases, in that order; junction bases with no gene match: 9. CDR3 length: 14 residues. DNA for the CDR3: TGTGCCAGCAGATATTCAGGGGGTGGCGAAAAACTGTTTTTT. Translating gives CASRYSGGGEKLFF.

V gene TRBV6-5 combines with J gene TRBJ1-4; no firm D call. V was shortened by 6 bases and J by 3 bases, with 11 bases between the two germline ends. Germline V CDR1 and CDR2: MNHEY, SVGAGI. This CDR3 region has 14 residues. The CDR3 DNA reads TGTGCCAGCAGCCTCGACGGTCCTAATGAAAAACTGTTTTTT. Its translation is CASSLDGPNEKLFF.

The chain has TRBV11-3 and TRBJ2-1, with a possible D match to TRBD1 (6 bases). V was shortened by 6 bases and J by 5 bases, with 17 bases between the two germline ends. The CDR3 loop spans 15 amino acids. The germline gives CDR1 SGHNT, CDR2 YENEEA. The CDR3 loop reads CASSFSGTFHNEQFF. CDR3 coding DNA: TGTGCCAGCAGTTTTTCGGGGACATTTCACAATGAGCAGTTCTTC.

This clone was observed a few times. The genes are TRBV30 and TRBJ1-1; D gene unclear. The CDR3 is made up of 13 amino acids. The V gene's germline CDR1 is GTSNPN and CDR2 SVGIG (reference sequence). V dropped 0 bases and J dropped 3 bases, with 8 bases sitting between them. The CDR3 DNA reads TGTGCCTGGAGTGTGTCGGGTTACACTGAAGCTTTCTTT. The encoded protein is CAWSVSGYTEAFF.

This clone has only a few counts. The chain couples TRBV19 to TRBJ1-4; TRBD1 agrees at 8 bases. The J segment lost 8 bases and the V segment lost 6 bases, leaving 11 bases of the junction unmatched. The CDR3 covers 15 residues. Germline V gene sequence: CDR1 LNHDA, CDR2 SQIVND (reference sequence). The CDR3 is CASSMIRDRSEKLFF. DNA for the CDR3: TGTGCCAGTAGCATGATTCGGGACAGGTCAGAAAAACTGTTTTTT.

The V call is TRBV19, the J call TRBJ1-5, with D possibly TRBD1 on 5 matching bases. Trimming left V 5 bases short and J 2 bases short, with 13 bases between. The CDR3 spans 15 residues. Germline CDR1 reads LNHDA; CDR2 reads SQIVND (reference sequence). The CDR3 here is CASSGAGFGNQPQHF. For the CDR3, the DNA is TGTGCCAGTAGTGGGGCCGGGTTCGGCAATCAGCCCCAGCATTTT.

This sequence joins TRBV5-4 and TRBJ1-2, with a tentative D call TRBD1 (5 bases). The V end was cut by 0 bases, the J end by 8 bases, with 11 bases between. Germline CDR1 is SGHNT and CDR2 is YYREEE (reference sequence). This CDR3 contains 13 residues. CDR3 nucleotide sequence: TGTGCCAGCAGCTTGGTGGGGACGAGCGGCTACACCTTC. Translating gives CASSLVGTSGYTF.

This chain uses TRBV5-4 with TRBJ1-2; 8 bases map to TRBD1. The CDR3 totals 15 residues. Germline V gene sequence: CDR1 SGHNT, CDR2 YYREEE (reference sequence). Trimming removed 4 bases from V and 4 bases from J; junction bases left unmatched: 9. CDR3 region: CASSLATGAGYGYTF. In DNA, the CDR3 is TGTGCCAGCAGCCTGGCGACAGGGGCCGGCTATGGCTACACCTTC. Complete variable domain (other parts from reference TRBV5-4 and TRBJ1-2): ETGVTQSPTHLIKTRGQQVTLRCSSQSGHNTVSWYQQALGQGPQFIFQYYREEENGRGNFPPRFSGLQFPNYSSELNVNALELDDSALYLCASSLATGAGYGYTFGSGTRLTVV.

This chain uses TRBV2 with TRBJ2-1; 8 bases agree with TRBD2. V lost 2 bases and J lost 6; bases outside the gene matches: 3. This CDR3 has 14 amino acids. CDR1 and CDR2 from the germline V gene are SNHLY and FYNNEI. The CDR3 loop reads CASSERGGLNEQFF. As DNA, the CDR3 is TGTGCCAGCAGTGAACGGGGGGGCCTCAATGAGCAGTTCTTC. The full variable domain, with the rest looked up from reference TRBV2 and TRBJ2-1, is EPEVTQTPSHQVTQMGQEVILRCVPISNHLYFYWYRQILGQKVEFLVSFYNNEISEKSEIFDDQFSVERPDGSNFTLKIRSTKLEDSAMYFCASSERGGLNEQFFGPGTRLTVL.